This TCR beta chain was obtained from a study of blood T cell repertoires in COVID-19. Turning to the study itself: Spain, Italy and the United States supplied samples that represented acute and convalescent COVID-19. T cells, B-cell-depleted T cells, or PBMCs supplied cDNA or gDNA.

As handled by the study authors: Reference gene primers were amplified, and this amplification served to estimate nucleated cell counts. Sequencing used immunoSEQ multiplex PCR; TCRdb keeps in-frame clones, though not all of them. V and J calls and clone size are given by that table; D and trimming were obtained from the DNA. The sample has tens of thousands of clones, about 91% seen once; the top ten hold 5.4%. V lost 1 base, J lost 9 bases, and 19 bases lay in between. CDR1 and CDR2 from the germline V gene are LNHNV and YYDKDF (reference sequence). The length of the CDR3 is 16 residues. Sequencing used peripheral blood. The source is a human donor in a cohort sampled during active COVID-19. The chain links TRBV15 to TRBJ2-4; weak D call: TRBD1 (6 bases). The CDR3 here is CATSRVGAGGIGIQYF. The CDR3, as DNA: TGTGCCACCAGCAGAGTGGGGGCAGGAGGAATCGGCATTCAGTACTTC.